Following are 20 T cell receptor beta chains from one sample sequenced in a study of read filtering for tumor transcriptome and immune sequencing. The library was built from about 400 ng RNA with molecular barcoded adaptors for alpha/delta and beta/gamma chains. TCRdb re-analysed the reads in MiXCR, keeping a single row per CDR3 protein. The table records more than 30,000 distinct CDR3 sequences, roughly 15% of them present only once. The source material was a population of CD138-negative cells sorted from bone marrow. The receptors were gathered from a donor over 35 with multiple myeloma.

The sample holds many counts of this clonotype. The chain uses TRBV2 and TRBJ2-3; 10 bases line up with TRBD2. Germline CDR1 reads SNHLY; CDR2 reads FYNNEI. The CDR3 is 14 amino acids. With 5 bases clipped from V and 4 bases from J, the junction kept 3 bases outside the gene matches. CDR3: CASSTGLAADTQYF. The CDR3 nucleotides are TGTGCCAGCAGTACCGGACTAGCGGCAGATACGCAGTATTTT.

At least ten counts were recorded for this clonotype. CDR3 bases: TGCAGTGCTAGAGATGATGACAGGGGTGAGACCCAGTACTTC. Residues: CSARDDDRGETQYF. The rearrangement uses TRBV20-1 and TRBJ2-5, with TRBD1 matching over 8 bases. Germline CDR1 DFQATT, CDR2 SNEGSKA (reference sequence). This CDR3 has 14 amino acids. V shed 0 bases and J 5 bases; nucleotides not matched to a gene: 5.

This clonotype was counted between two and nine times. A much more abundant neighbour one base away suggests this may be a read error. The chain recombines TRBV7-9 with TRBJ1-5; D is ambiguous. From germline, CDR1 is SEHNR and CDR2 FQNEAQ (reference sequence). There are 14 residues in the CDR3. V lost 8 bases, J lost 2 bases, and 13 bases lay in between. The CDR3 loop is CASQQRTGNQPQHF. Written as DNA, the CDR3 is TGTGCCAGCCAACAGAGGACTGGCAATCAGCCCCAGCATTTT. Variable domain in full (rest from reference TRBV7-9 and TRBJ1-5): DTGVSQNPRHKITKRGQNVTFRCDPISEHNRLYWYRQTLGQGPEFLTYFQNEAQLEKSRLLSDRFSAERPKGSFSTLEIQRTEQGDSAMYLCASQQRTGNQPQHFGDGTRLSIL.

With respect to this clonotype: This may stem from a read error, because a much larger clone lies one nucleotide away. This CDR3 reads CSWGRESTGTQYF. In nucleotides, the CDR3 is TGCAGCTGGGGGCGGGAGAGCACAGGTACGCAGTATTTT. The chain has TRBV20-1 and TRBJ2-3; maybe TRBD2 (7 bases). CDR3 length: 13 residues. Germline CDR1 is DFQATT and CDR2 is SNEGSKA (reference sequence).

This clonotype showed up many times. This chain links TRBV6-1 with TRBJ2-1; 14 nucleotides match TRBD2. J was trimmed by 7 bases and V by 5 bases; bases with no gene match: 13. The CDR3 runs to 18 residues. Germline V gives CDR1 MNHNS, CDR2 SASEGT. The CDR3 is CASSKGAVGTSGSNEQFF. CDR3 DNA sequence: TGTGCCAGCAGTAAGGGGGCAGTCGGGACTAGCGGGAGTAATGAGCAGTTCTTC.

This clonotype was observed at least ten times. The chain combines TRBV20-1 with TRBJ2-1; 11 nucleotides match TRBD2. Per the germline V gene, CDR1 is DFQATT and CDR2 is SNEGSKA (reference sequence). The CDR3 runs 17 residues. The ends lost 0 bases at V and 9 bases at J; junction bases unmatched: 13. The CDR3 spells CSAREGISGRAVSEQFF. The CDR3 coding sequence is TGCAGTGCTAGAGAGGGGATTAGCGGGAGGGCCGTCTCTGAGCAGTTCTTC.

Many counts were recorded for this clonotype. The chain employs TRBV2 and TRBJ1-1; weak D call: TRBD1 (5 bases). V was pared by 6 bases and J by 8 bases, with 13 bases between. The CDR3 has 12 residues. The V gene's germline CDR1 is SNHLY and CDR2 FYNNEI. CDR3 in amino acids: CASRPDRIEAFF. The CDR3 nucleotides read TGTGCCAGCAGACCCGACAGAATCGAAGCTTTCTTT.

The table lists this clonotype with many counts. The V gene is TRBV6-2 or TRBV6-3, the J gene TRBJ2-7; D gene uncertain. Germline V gives CDR1 MNHEY, CDR2 SVGEGT. V was cut by 0 bases and J by 6 bases, with 12 bases left in between. The CDR3 has 14 amino acids. In DNA, the CDR3 is TGTGCCAGCAGTTACTCGAGCCCCCTGTCCGAGCAGTACTTC. It specifies CASSYSSPLSEQYF.

For this clonotype: This likely reflects a read error, since a far larger clone is one base away. The chain links TRBV6-1 to TRBJ1-6; TRBD1 might be the D (5 bases). The CDR3 is made up of 15 amino acids. V lost 5 bases, J lost 6 bases, and 14 bases lay in between. Germline-derived CDR1 and CDR2 are MNHNS and SASEGT. CDR3 loop: CASSYSGRGNSPLHF. The CDR3, as DNA: TGTGCCAGCAGTTACTCGGGACGGGGTAATTCACCCCTCCACTTT.

As for this clonotype: This may be a read error, as it is one base from a much larger clone. The CDR3 DNA sequence: TGCAGTGCTAGTACCCTTCAACTCGGGGAGCTGTTTTTT. Amino acids: CSASTLQLGELFF. The chain employs TRBV20-1 and TRBJ2-2; no reliable D call. CDR1 and CDR2 (germline): DFQATT, SNEGSKA (reference sequence). V was clipped by 3 bases and J by 7 bases, with 12 bases between them. The CDR3 is 13 residues long.

The CDR3 DNA follows: TGTGCCAGCAGCTCCAACAGGGGCTACGAGCAGTACTTC. Protein sequence: CASSSNRGYEQYF. The chain has TRBV13 and TRBJ2-7; 7 bases agree with TRBD1. The CDR3 has 13 residues. Germline CDR1 reads PRHDT; CDR2 reads FYEKMQ (reference sequence). V shed 4 bases, J shed 3 bases, and the junction held 3 bases outside the gene matches. The entire variable domain, with the rest obtained from reference TRBV13 and TRBJ2-7, is as follows: AAGVIQSPRHLIKEKRETATLKCYPIPRHDTVYWYQQGPGQDPQFLISFYEKMQSDKGSIPDRFSAQQFSDYHSELNMSSLELGDSALYFCASSSNRGYEQYFGPGTRLTVT.

This clonotype was seen at least ten times. The chain couples TRBV20-1 to TRBJ2-7, with TRBD2 identical over 9 bases. The ends lost 4 bases at V and 7 bases at J; junction bases unmatched: 8. The CDR3 spans 13 residues. The germline V gene encodes CDR1 DFQATT and CDR2 SNEGSKA (reference sequence). The DNA of the CDR3 is TGCAGTGCTAACCCGGGACTAGCCCGGGAGCAGTACTTC. Amino acid sequence: CSANPGLAREQYF.

This clonotype was observed many times. The chain employs TRBV28 and TRBJ2-3, with D perhaps TRBD2 (6 bases). The germline gives CDR1 MDHEN, CDR2 SYDVKM. Trimming stripped 3 bases from V and 0 bases from J, with 13 bases between. The CDR3 loop spans 16 amino acids. The CDR3 DNA follows: TGTGCCAGCAGTTTCCTCCCCGCGGGAAGCACAGATACGCAGTATTTT. The encoded protein is CASSFLPAGSTDTQYF.

In regard to this clonotype: A read error is possible here, since a much larger clone lies one base away. J is TRBJ2-7 and V is TRBV7-9; perhaps TRBD2 as D (5 bases). V was clipped by 2 bases and J by 12 bases, with 14 bases between them. The CDR3 loop spans 12 amino acids. Germline CDR1 reads SEHNR; CDR2 reads FQNEAQ (reference sequence). The DNA of the CDR3 is TGTGCCAGCAGCTTATCTTCGGAAGGAGGGTACTTC. Amino acids: CASSLSSEGGYF.

This clonotype has a handful of counts. Germline and junction disagree at one end, which may indicate a read error. CDR3 amino acids: CSARDVGGGYILYF. As DNA, the CDR3 is TGCAGTGCTAGAGATGTAGGGGGCGGGTACATTCTGTACTTC. The V call is TRBV20-1, the J call TRBJ2-4, with 7 bases lining up with TRBD1. The CDR3 totals 14 residues. In germline, CDR1 is DFQATT, CDR2 SNEGSKA (reference sequence).

The sample holds many counts of this clonotype. J is TRBJ2-5 and V is TRBV4-3; D is undetermined. The CDR3 runs to 14 residues. Germline-derived CDR1 and CDR2 are LGHNA and YSLEER. V was shortened by 0 bases and J by 5 bases, with 10 bases between the two germline ends. This chain's CDR3 is CASSQEAYRETQYF. As DNA, the CDR3 is TGCGCCAGCAGCCAAGAAGCGTACCGGGAGACCCAGTACTTC.

This clonotype has ten or more counts. The rearrangement uses TRBV6-6 and TRBJ1-2; D possibly corresponds to TRBD1 (6 bases). Germline V lookup: CDR1 MNHNY, CDR2 SVGAGI (reference sequence). There are 13 residues in the CDR3. Trimming removed 4 bases from V and 2 bases from J, with 8 bases in between. CDR3 amino acids: CASSSGTNYGYTF. CDR3 coding DNA: TGTGCCAGCAGTTCCGGGACAAACTATGGCTACACCTTC.

Comments on this clonotype: A much bigger clone sits one base away, suggesting this may be a read error. The rearrangement links TRBV28 to TRBJ1-5; weak D call: TRBD1 (5 bases). V lost 2 bases and J 7 bases, leaving 12 bases between the germline ends. The CDR3 contains 14 residues. Germline V gene data show CDR1 as MDHEN and CDR2 as SYDVKM. Here the CDR3 DNA reads TGTGCCAGCAGTTTAATGGGGGTATCACAGCCCCAGCATTTT. Translation gives CASSLMGVSQPQHF.

This clonotype was seen a handful of times. V is TRBV4-3 and J is TRBJ2-7, with D uncertain. Germline V gene sequence: CDR1 LGHNA, CDR2 YSLEER. The CDR3 totals 15 residues. V was pared by 0 bases and J by 2 bases, with 11 bases between. CDR3 nucleotides: TGCGCCAGCAGCCAAGAAGGAAAGGGCCCCTACGAGCAGTACTTC. Translating it yields CASSQEGKGPYEQYF.

V usage is TRBV11-2 and J usage is TRBJ1-5; tentatively, D is TRBD1 (5 bases). The CDR3 runs to 14 residues. Between the trimmed V and J ends, which lost 3 bases and 4 bases, there was a span of 10 bases. Germline loops: CDR1 SGHAT, CDR2 FQNNGV. This chain's CDR3 is CASSFNGGNQPQHF. As DNA, the CDR3 is TGTGCCAGCAGCTTCAATGGGGGGAATCAGCCCCAGCATTTT.